This TCR beta chain was identified in a study of cytotoxic CD8 clonotypes in ibrutinib-treated CLL. About the research overall: The taking of response samples occurred after a median roughly 12 months of treatment, with a range of 6 to 36.

Repertoires were generated with immunoSEQ multiplex PCR, while TCRdb's copy carries only in-frame clones and drops some. The sample shows just over 200,000 clones, over 65% of them seen only once. The CDR3 spans 13 residues. The germline gives CDR1 GTSNPN, CDR2 SVGIG (reference sequence). With V trimmed by 3 bases and J by 4 bases, 5 bases remained unmatched. The J gene is TRBJ1-1, the V gene TRBV30; 7 bases line up with TRBD1. The TCR was taken from a human donor with chronic lymphocytic leukemia. The source material was PBMCs, sampled after 12 months of ibrutinib treatment. The CDR3 DNA reads TGTGCCTGGAGAGCTGCAGGGGGCACTGAAGCTTTCTTT. This codes for CAWRAAGGTEAFF.